The clone carrying this T cell receptor (beta chain) is classed as medium-sized. Its antigen is still unknown. The source of the sample is a study of beta chain features in type 1 diabetes. Study results and limitations: Sampled from patients, naive, central memory and Treg TCRB repertoires appeared more similar than those sampled from healthy donors. Researchers report that Type 1 diabetes patients had moderately but significantly shorter TCRB CDR3s across all four CD4+ subsets.

Trimming pared 1 base from V and 14 bases from J, leaving 12 bases between. CDR3 size: 12 residues. Germline CDR1 reads MNHNY; CDR2 reads SVGAGI (reference sequence). Reverse transcribing all isolated RNA meant expressed TCRB transcripts were sequenced. Here immunoSEQ multiplex PCR was the method, and the copy in TCRdb shows in-frame clones only, minus some. There are over 300,000 clones in the sample; roughly 8.8% occur only once, and 1% lies in the top ten. CD45RO/CCR7/CD25/CD127/CD95/CD27 separated CD4+ naive, central memory, regulatory and stem cell-like memory cells by sorting. Sort purity for all populations was recorded as exceeding 98%.

The V gene is TRBV6-6, the J gene TRBJ2-1; a possible D gene is TRBD1 (6 bases). Source material: central memory CD4+ T cells from blood. The source is a man under 40 with type 1 diabetes. DNA for the CDR3: TGTGCCAGCAGTTACTACCCAGGGGATGAGTTCTTC. Amino acid sequence: CASSYYPGDEFF.